Shown below are 18 T cell receptor beta chains from a single sample sequenced in a study of T cell changes during pregnancy in multiple sclerosis. Clones were read by immunoSEQ multiplex PCR, and TCRdb kept only the in-frame ones, dropping some. The data contain 20,000 to 25,000 clones, more than 85% of them singletons. Source: CD8+ T cells from peripheral blood mononuclear cells, taken after pregnancy. These receptors all stem from a female donor with multiple sclerosis, enrolled in a pregnancy study.

V gene TRBV28 combines with J gene TRBJ1-2; 9 nucleotides agree with TRBD1. The CDR3 is 14 residues long. V dropped 10 bases and J dropped 8; count of bases not matched to a gene: 14. Germline CDR1 and CDR2: MDHEN and SYDVKM. CDR3 DNA sequence: TGTGCCATCTCCCCCCGGGACAGGGAAAACGGCTACACCTTC. Its translation: CAISPRDRENGYTF.

V is TRBV28 and J is TRBJ1-3; D unclear. V lost 3 bases to trimming and J lost 1 base, with 10 bases between them. Germline values: CDR1 MDHEN, CDR2 SYDVKM. The CDR3 covers 15 residues. The CDR3 DNA is TGTGCCAGCAGTTTTTTGACTGCTTCTGGAAACACCATATATTTT. This gives the protein CASSFLTASGNTIYF. Full variable domain (missing parts from reference TRBV28 and TRBJ1-3): DVKVTQSSRYLVKRTGEKVFLECVQDMDHENMFWYRQDPGLGLRLIYFSYDVKMKEKGDIPEGYSVSREKKERFSLILESASTNQTSMYLCASSFLTASGNTIYFGEGSWLTVV.

This chain uses TRBV13 with TRBJ2-7, with D unclear. Trimming cost V 5 bases and J 2 bases, with 10 bases left between them. Germline CDR1 PRHDT, CDR2 FYEKMQ (reference sequence). The CDR3 is made up of 13 amino acids. The CDR3 protein is CASSPDGAYEQYF. DNA of the CDR3: TGTGCCAGCAGCCCCGACGGAGCCTACGAGCAGTACTTC.

V is TRBV12-5 and J is TRBJ2-5; perhaps TRBD2 as D (5 bases). Per the germline V gene, CDR1 is LGHNT and CDR2 is FRNRAP. This CDR3 region has 17 residues. Trimming took 2 bases from V and 5 from J, leaving 21 bases between them. CDR3 sequence: CASGLPTIPTRWETQYF. CDR3 DNA: TGTGCTAGTGGTTTGCCCACGATCCCCACTAGGTGGGAGACCCAGTACTTC.

In this sample, this clone turned up once. The chain joins TRBV19 to TRBJ2-1; 11 bases map to TRBD2. Germline V lookup: CDR1 LNHDA, CDR2 SQIVND (reference sequence). V was pared by 2 bases and J by 5 bases, with 11 bases of the junction left unmatched. The CDR3 is 18 amino acids. For the CDR3, the DNA is TGTGCCAGTAGTATAATAATGTGGACTAGCGGGCTGAACAATGAGCAGTTCTTC. Translated: CASSIIMWTSGLNNEQFF.

This chain joins TRBV9 and TRBJ2-1, with TRBD2 matching 7 bases. CDR3 length equals 15 residues. V lost 2 bases, J lost 2 bases, and 4 bases stayed unmatched. Looked up from germline, CDR1 is SGDLS and CDR2 is YYNGEE. The CDR3 loop reads CASSVGGSTYNEQFF. DNA of the CDR3: TGTGCCAGCAGCGTCGGCGGGAGCACCTACAATGAGCAGTTCTTC.

The rearrangement uses TRBV30 and TRBJ2-5, with TRBD1 matching 7 bases. The CDR3 is 14 residues long. Germline CDR1 and CDR2: GTSNPN and SVGIG (reference sequence). This CDR3 reads CAMAIPDRSETQYF. The CDR3 region has the DNA TGTGCGATGGCCATCCCGGACAGGTCTGAGACCCAGTACTTC. The whole variable domain, remainder taken from reference TRBV30 and TRBJ2-5, is SQTIHQWPATLVQPVGSPLSLECTVEGTSNPNLYWYRQAAGRGLQLLFYSVGIGQISSEVPQNLSASRPQDRQFILSSKKLLLSDSGFYLCAMAIPDRSETQYFGPGTRLLVL.

The rearrangement uses TRBV4-2 and TRBJ2-6, with D possibly TRBD2 on 6 matching bases. The V and J ends lost 0 bases and 2 bases respectively, with 8 bases between them. Germline CDR1 is LGHNA and CDR2 is YNFKEQ. This CDR3 is 16 amino acids long. CDR3 nucleotide sequence: TGTGCCAGCAGCCAAGAGGGAGGAGCTGGGGCCAACGTCCTGACTTTC. This encodes CASSQEGGAGANVLTF.

The V and J genes are TRBV27 and TRBJ1-4; D possibly corresponds to TRBD1 (6 bases). Germline loops: CDR1 MNHEY, CDR2 SMNVEV (reference sequence). This CDR3 has 15 amino acids. V gave up 5 bases and J gave up 0 bases, with 10 bases separating them. CDR3 protein: CASSPGATTNEKLFF. The CDR3 DNA reads TGTGCCAGCAGTCCAGGGGCCACAACTAATGAAAAACTGTTTTTT.

The chain links TRBV4-2 to TRBJ2-1, with 13 bases aligning to TRBD2. The CDR3 is 14 residues long. The J segment lost 8 bases and the V segment lost 6 bases, leaving 4 bases of the junction unmatched. Germline loops: CDR1 LGHNA, CDR2 YNFKEQ. Here the CDR3 reads CASSRLAGGDEQFF. The CDR3 DNA follows: TGTGCCAGCAGTCGACTAGCGGGAGGTGATGAGCAGTTCTTC.

The gene calls are TRBV9 and TRBJ1-4; D might be TRBD1 (6 bases). The CDR3 runs to 15 residues. V was shortened by 0 bases and J by 6 bases, with 12 bases between the two germline ends. Per the germline V gene, CDR1 is SGDLS and CDR2 is YYNGEE. CDR3 loop: CASSVGGSGDEKLFF. CDR3 coding DNA: TGTGCCAGCAGCGTAGGAGGGTCAGGGGATGAAAAACTGTTTTTT.

The chain is built from TRBV27 and TRBJ2-7, with D possibly TRBD1 on 5 matching bases. The germline CDR1 and CDR2 sequences are MNHEY and SMNVEV (reference sequence). CDR3 length equals 14 residues. The V and J ends lost 1 base and 2 bases respectively, with 9 bases between them. The CDR3 loop is CASSLLDKAYEQYF. CDR3 DNA: TGTGCCAGCAGTTTATTGGACAAAGCCTACGAGCAGTACTTC.

J is TRBJ2-1 and V is TRBV5-1, with 14 bases that match TRBD2. Trimming at V came to 4 bases and at J to 8 bases, leaving 8 bases not matched to a gene. This CDR3 has 16 residues. Germline V gene data show CDR1 as SGHRS and CDR2 as YFSETQ. This CDR3 reads CASSLTSGRARDEQFF. Written as DNA, the CDR3 is TGCGCCAGCAGCCTGACTAGCGGGAGGGCCAGGGATGAGCAGTTCTTC.

The V call is TRBV11-2, the J call TRBJ2-7; the D is unclear. CDR1 is SGHAT and CDR2 is FQNNGV in the germline V gene. V was clipped by 0 bases and J by 2 bases, with 8 bases between them. The CDR3 has 14 residues. The CDR3 DNA reads as TGTGCCAGCAGCTTAGATTACAGAACCTACGAGCAGTACTTC. It encodes CASSLDYRTYEQYF.

For the CDR3, the DNA is TGTGCCAGCAGCTTATTTCAGGGGGCGCGGATGAACACTGAAGCTTTCTTT. This encodes CASSLFQGARMNTEAFF. The J gene is TRBJ1-1, the V gene TRBV7-3, with 8 bases lining up with TRBD1. The CDR3 consists of 17 residues. Germline V gene lookup returns CDR1 SGHTA and CDR2 FQGTGA. J gave up 0 bases and V 2 bases, and 8 bases lay outside the gene matches. The variable domain in full, completed from reference TRBV7-3 and TRBJ1-1, reads GAGVSQTPSNKVTEKGKYVELRCDPISGHTALYWYRQSLGQGPEFLIYFQGTGAADDSGLPNDRFFAVRPEGSVSTLKIQRTERGDSAVYLCASSLFQGARMNTEAFFGQGTRLTVV.

The V call is TRBV25-1, the J call TRBJ1-6; the D is unclear. Germline V CDR1 and CDR2: MGHDK, SYGVNS. The CDR3 is 14 residues long. Trimming took off 3 bases at V and 10 bases at J, with 13 bases between the two ends. CDR3 sequence reads: CASSDWSRWSPLHF. In nucleotides, the CDR3 is TGTGCCAGCAGTGATTGGTCTCGGTGGTCACCCCTCCACTTT.

This chain connects TRBV6-7 to TRBJ1-1, with 9 bases aligning to TRBD1. TRBV6-7 is sorted into the ORF group, with uncertain function. With 0 bases clipped from V and 2 bases from J, the junction kept 19 bases outside the gene matches. The CDR3 consists of 21 residues. The CDR3 reads CASSYSGDRVGFKSINTEAFF. CDR3 coding DNA: TGTGCCAGCAGTTACTCGGGGGACAGGGTAGGATTTAAGTCAATAAACACTGAAGCTTTCTTT.

The chain recombines TRBV9 with TRBJ2-7; 7 nucleotides align to TRBD2. The ends lost 3 bases at V and 0 bases at J; junction bases unmatched: 3. Germline-derived CDR1 and CDR2 are SGDLS and YYNGEE. This CDR3 is built from 14 residues. The CDR3 is CASSAGLTSYEQYF. For the CDR3, the DNA is TGTGCCAGCAGCGCGGGACTAACCTCCTACGAGCAGTACTTC.